This entry is about one TCR beta chain. This specimen comes from a study of blood T cells in healthy people across ages. Every sample had a minimum of 6.5 million PBMCs isolated. For the second PCR, which ran for about 6 to 11 cycles, a sample-barcoded 5' primer and a J-beta primer mix were used. Through a template-switch adaptor with 12 random nucleotides, each cDNA molecule received a tag. Any given sample supplied a minimum of 2.5 million CDR3-containing paired-end reads. TCRdb recomputed calls from the 5' RACE reads with MiXCR, one row per CDR3 protein. In the table there are roughly 1,300,000 distinct CDR3 sequences, approximately 59% of which are singletons. The V gene lost 5 bases and the J gene lost 6 bases, with 10 bases spanning the gap. CDR3 length: 12 residues. Per germline, CDR1 SQVTM and CDR2 ANQGSEA.

V usage is TRBV29-1 and J usage is TRBJ2-2, with D maybe TRBD2 (5 bases). The sequence came from a man younger than 30 in good health. The sample comprised blood. This chain's CDR3 is CSVRELAGELFF. For the CDR3, the DNA is TGCAGCGTTCGGGAACTGGCCGGGGAGCTGTTTTTT.